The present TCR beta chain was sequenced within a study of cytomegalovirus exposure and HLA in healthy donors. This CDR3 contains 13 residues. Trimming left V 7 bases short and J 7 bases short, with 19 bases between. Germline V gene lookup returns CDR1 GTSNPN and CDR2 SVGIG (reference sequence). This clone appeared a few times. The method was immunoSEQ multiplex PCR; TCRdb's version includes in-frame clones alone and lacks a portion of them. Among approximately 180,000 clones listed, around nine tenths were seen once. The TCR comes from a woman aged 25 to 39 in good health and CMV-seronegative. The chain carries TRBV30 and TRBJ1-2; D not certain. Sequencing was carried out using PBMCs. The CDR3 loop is CAFGPVPEPGYTF. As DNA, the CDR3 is TGTGCCTTCGGTCCTGTCCCGGAGCCTGGCTACACCTTC.